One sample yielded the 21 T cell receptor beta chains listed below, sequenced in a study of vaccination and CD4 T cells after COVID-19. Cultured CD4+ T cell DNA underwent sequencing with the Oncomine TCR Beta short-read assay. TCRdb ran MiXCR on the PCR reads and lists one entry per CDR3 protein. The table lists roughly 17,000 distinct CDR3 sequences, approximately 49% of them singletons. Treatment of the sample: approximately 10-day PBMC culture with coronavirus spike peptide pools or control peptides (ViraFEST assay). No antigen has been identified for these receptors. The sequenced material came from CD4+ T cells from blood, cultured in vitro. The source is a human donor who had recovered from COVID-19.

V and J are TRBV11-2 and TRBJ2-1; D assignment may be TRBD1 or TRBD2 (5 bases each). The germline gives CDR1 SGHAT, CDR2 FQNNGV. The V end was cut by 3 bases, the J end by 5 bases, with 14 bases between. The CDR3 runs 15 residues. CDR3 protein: CASSFRAVGDNEQFF. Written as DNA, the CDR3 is TGTGCCAGCAGCTTTCGGGCGGTGGGGGACAATGAGCAGTTCTTC.

Here the CDR3 reads CASKRPDSPLHF. The CDR3 region has the DNA TGTGCCAGCAAACGGCCAGATTCACCCCTCCACTTT. The rearrangement joins TRBV2 to TRBJ1-6; no reliable D call. The germline V gene encodes CDR1 SNHLY and CDR2 FYNNEI. This CDR3 is 12 amino acids long. Trimming took off 7 bases at V and 8 bases at J, with 9 bases between the two ends.

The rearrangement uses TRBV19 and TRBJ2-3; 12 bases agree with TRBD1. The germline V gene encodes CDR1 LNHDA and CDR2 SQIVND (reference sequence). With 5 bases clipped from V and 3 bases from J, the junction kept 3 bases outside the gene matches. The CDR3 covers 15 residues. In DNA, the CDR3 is TGTGCCAGTAGTGGGACAGGGGGCTCAACAGATACGCAGTATTTT. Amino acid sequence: CASSGTGGSTDTQYF.

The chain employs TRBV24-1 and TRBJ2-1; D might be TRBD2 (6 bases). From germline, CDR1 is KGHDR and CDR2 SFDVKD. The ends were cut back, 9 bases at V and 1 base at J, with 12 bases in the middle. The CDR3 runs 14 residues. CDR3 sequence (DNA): TGTGCCACCTCCGGGGCGGGATCCTACAATGAGCAGTTCTTC. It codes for CATSGAGSYNEQFF.

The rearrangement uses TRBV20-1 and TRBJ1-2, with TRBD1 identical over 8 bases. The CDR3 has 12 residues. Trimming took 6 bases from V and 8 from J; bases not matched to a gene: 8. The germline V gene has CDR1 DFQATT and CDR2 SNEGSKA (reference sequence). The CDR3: CSARPRTGGYTF. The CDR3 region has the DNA TGCAGTGCCCGACCTAGGACAGGGGGCTACACCTTC.

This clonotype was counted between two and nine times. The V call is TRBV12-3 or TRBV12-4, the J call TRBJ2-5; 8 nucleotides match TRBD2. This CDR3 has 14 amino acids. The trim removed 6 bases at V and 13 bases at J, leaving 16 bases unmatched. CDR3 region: CASSEDGTRDRVYF. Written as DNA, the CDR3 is TGTGCCAGCAGCGAAGACGGGACTAGGGACCGGGTGTACTTC.

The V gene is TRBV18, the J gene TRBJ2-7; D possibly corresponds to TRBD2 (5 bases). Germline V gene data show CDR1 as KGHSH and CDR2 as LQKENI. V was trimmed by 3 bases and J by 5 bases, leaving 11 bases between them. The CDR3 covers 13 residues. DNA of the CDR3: TGTGCCAGCTCACCGTCCAGAGCGGACGAGCAGTACTTC. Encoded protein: CASSPSRADEQYF.

The CDR3 DNA sequence: TGTGCCAGCAGTCCACGACTAGCGGGACGTAGCACAGATACGCAGTATTTT. It codes for CASSPRLAGRSTDTQYF. This sequence joins TRBV27 and TRBJ2-3; 11 bases line up with TRBD2. This CDR3 spans 17 amino acids. CDR1 and CDR2 from the germline V gene are MNHEY and SMNVEV (reference sequence). V lost 5 bases, J lost 0 bases, and 7 bases stayed unmatched.

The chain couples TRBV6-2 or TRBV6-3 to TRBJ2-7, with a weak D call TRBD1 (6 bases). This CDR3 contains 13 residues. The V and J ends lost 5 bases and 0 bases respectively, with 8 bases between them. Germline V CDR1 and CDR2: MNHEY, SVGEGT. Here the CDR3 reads CASSRDTSYEQYF. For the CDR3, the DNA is TGTGCCAGCAGTCGGGACACCTCCTACGAGCAGTACTTC.

The CDR3 region has the DNA TGCAGTGCTGGGGGGGAATATCAGCCCCAGCATTTT. Its translation: CSAGGEYQPQHF. The chain has TRBV20-1 and TRBJ1-5; a possible D gene is TRBD1 (5 bases). Trimming took off 5 bases at V and 5 bases at J, with 10 bases between the two ends. This CDR3 comprises 12 residues. Germline V gene data show CDR1 as DFQATT and CDR2 as SNEGSKA (reference sequence).

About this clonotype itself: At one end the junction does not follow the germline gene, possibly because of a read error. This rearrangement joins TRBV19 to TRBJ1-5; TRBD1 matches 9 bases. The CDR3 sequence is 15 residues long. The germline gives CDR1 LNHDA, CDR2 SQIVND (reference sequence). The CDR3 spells CASRRTGVGNQPQHF. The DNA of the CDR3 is TGTGCCAGTAGAAGGACAGGGGTGGGGAATCAACCCCAGCATTTT. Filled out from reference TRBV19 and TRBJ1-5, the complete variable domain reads DGGITQSPKYLFRKEGQNVTLSCEQNLNHDAMYWYRQDPGQGLRLIYYSQIVNDFQKGDIAEGYSVSREKKESFPLTVTSAQKNPTAFYLCASRRTGVGNQPQHFGDGTRLSIL.

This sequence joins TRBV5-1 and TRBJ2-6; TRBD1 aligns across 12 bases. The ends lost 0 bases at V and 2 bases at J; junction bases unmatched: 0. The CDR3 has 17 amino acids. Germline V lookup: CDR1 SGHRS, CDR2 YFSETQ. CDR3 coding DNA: TGCGCCAGCAGCTTGGGGGACAGGGGGCCTGGGGCCAACGTCCTGACTTTC. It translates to CASSLGDRGPGANVLTF.

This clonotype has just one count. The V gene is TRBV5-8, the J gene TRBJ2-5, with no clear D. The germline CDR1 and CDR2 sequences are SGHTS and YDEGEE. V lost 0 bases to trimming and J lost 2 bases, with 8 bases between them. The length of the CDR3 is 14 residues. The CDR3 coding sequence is TGTGCCAGCAGCTTGGTACAGCAACAAGAGACCCAGTACTTC. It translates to CASSLVQQQETQYF.

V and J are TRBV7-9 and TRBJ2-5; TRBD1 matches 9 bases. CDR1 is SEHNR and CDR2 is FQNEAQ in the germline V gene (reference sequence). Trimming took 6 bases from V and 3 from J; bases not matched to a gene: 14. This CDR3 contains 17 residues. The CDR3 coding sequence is TGTGCCAGCAGATCGGCGGGACAGGGAAAGGGGGAAGAGACCCAGTACTTC. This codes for CASRSAGQGKGEETQYF.

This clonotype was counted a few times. DNA of the CDR3: TGTGCCAGCAGGTACCCCCCCTACGAGCAGTACTTC. Protein sequence: CASRYPPYEQYF. The V gene is TRBV2, the J gene TRBJ2-7; no definite D call. Germline V gene sequence: CDR1 SNHLY, CDR2 FYNNEI. The V gene lost 6 bases and the J gene lost 2 bases, with 8 bases spanning the gap. This CDR3 spans 12 amino acids.

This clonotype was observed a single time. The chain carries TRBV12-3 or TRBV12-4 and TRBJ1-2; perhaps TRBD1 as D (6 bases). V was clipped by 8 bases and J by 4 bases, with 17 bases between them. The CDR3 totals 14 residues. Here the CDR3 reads CASEGGAGSYGYTF. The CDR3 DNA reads TGTGCCAGCGAGGGGGGGGCGGGGAGCTATGGCTACACCTTC.

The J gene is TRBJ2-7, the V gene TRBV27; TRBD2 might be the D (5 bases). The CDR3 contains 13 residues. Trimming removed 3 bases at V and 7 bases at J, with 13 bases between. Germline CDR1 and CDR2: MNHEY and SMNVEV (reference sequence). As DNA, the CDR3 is TGTGCCAGCAGTTTTCTAATGAGAGGGGAGCAGTACTTC. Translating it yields CASSFLMRGEQYF.

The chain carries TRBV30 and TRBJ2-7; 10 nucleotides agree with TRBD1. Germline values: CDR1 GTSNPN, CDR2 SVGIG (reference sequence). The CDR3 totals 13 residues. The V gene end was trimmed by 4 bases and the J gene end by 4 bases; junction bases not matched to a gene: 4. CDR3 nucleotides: TGTGCCTGGACGACAGGGGGCGGTTACGAGCAGTACTTC. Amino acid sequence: CAWTTGGGYEQYF. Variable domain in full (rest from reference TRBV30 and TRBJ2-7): SQTIHQWPATLVQPVGSPLSLECTVEGTSNPNLYWYRQAAGRGLQLLFYSVGIGQISSEVPQNLSASRPQDRQFILSSKKLLLSDSGFYLCAWTTGGGYEQYFGPGTRLTVT.

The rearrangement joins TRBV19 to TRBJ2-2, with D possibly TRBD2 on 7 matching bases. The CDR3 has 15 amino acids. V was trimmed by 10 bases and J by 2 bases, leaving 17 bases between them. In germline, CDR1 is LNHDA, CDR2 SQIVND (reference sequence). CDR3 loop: CATKGGGRNTGELFF. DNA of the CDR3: TGTGCCACCAAGGGGGGGGGCAGAAACACCGGGGAGCTGTTTTTT.

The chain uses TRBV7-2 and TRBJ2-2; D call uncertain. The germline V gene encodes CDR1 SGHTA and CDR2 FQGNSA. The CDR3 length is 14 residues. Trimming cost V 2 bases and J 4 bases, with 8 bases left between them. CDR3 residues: CASSLIGVTGELFF. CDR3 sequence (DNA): TGTGCCAGCAGCTTAATCGGAGTCACCGGGGAGCTGTTTTTT. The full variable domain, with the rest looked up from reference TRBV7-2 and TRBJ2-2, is GAGVSQSPSNKVTEKGKDVELRCDPISGHTALYWYRQSLGQGLEFLIYFQGNSAPDKSGLPSDRFSAERTGGSVSTLTIQRTQQEDSAVYLCASSLIGVTGELFFGEGSRLTVL.

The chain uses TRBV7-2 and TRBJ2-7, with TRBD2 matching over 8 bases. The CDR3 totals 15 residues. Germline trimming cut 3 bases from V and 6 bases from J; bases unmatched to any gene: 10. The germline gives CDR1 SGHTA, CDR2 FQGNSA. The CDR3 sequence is CASSLGSGSGSEQYF. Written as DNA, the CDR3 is TGTGCCAGCAGCTTGGGGAGCGGGAGTGGGAGCGAGCAGTACTTC.